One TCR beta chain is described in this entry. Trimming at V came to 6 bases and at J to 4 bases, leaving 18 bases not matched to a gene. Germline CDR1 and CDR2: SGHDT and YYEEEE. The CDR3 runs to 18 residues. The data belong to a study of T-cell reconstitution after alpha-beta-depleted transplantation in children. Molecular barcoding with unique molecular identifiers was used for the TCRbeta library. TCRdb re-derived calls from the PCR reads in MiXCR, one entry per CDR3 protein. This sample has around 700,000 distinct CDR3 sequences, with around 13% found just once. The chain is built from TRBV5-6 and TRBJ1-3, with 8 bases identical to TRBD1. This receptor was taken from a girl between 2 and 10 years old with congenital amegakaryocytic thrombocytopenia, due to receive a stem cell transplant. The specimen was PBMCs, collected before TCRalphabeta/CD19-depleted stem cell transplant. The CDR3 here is CASTGQGSPLIAGNTIYF. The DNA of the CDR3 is TGTGCCAGCACCGGACAGGGCTCACCTCTGATCGCGGGAAACACCATATATTTT. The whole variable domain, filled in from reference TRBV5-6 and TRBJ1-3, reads DAGVTQSPTHLIKTRGQQVTLRCSPKSGHDTVSWYQQALGQGPQFIFQYYEEEERQRGNFPDRFSGHQFPNYSSELNVNALLLGDSALYLCASTGQGSPLIAGNTIYFGEGSWLTVV.